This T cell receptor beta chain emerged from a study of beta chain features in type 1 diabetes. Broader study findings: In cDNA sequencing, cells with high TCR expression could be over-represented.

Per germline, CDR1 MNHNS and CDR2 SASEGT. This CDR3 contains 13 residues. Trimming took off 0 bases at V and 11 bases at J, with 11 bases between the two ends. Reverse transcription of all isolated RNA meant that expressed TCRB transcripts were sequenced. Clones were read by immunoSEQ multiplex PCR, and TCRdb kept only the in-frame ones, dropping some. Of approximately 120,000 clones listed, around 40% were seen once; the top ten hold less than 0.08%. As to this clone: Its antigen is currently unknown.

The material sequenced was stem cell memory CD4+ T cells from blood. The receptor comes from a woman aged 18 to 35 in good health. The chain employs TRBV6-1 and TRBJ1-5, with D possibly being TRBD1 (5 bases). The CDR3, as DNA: TGTGCCAGCAGTGAAGCCAGGGCGGGGGCCCAGCATTTT. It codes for CASSEARAGAQHF.